This T cell receptor (beta chain) was identified in a study of CD8 T cells in Susac syndrome. Treatment-naive patients with stable or active relapsing-remitting disease served as multiple sclerosis controls. With random hexamers, 0.5 to 1 ug RNA was reverse transcribed. An immunoSEQ multiplex PCR generated amplified TCR beta CDR3 products spanning 54 Vbeta and 13 Jbeta. Via MiXCR, TCRdb re-called the immunoSEQ multiplex PCR reads, giving one row per CDR3 protein. The data contain tens of thousands of distinct CDR3 sequences, approximately 94% of them seen just once; the ten biggest clones take up 0.56%. Source material: CD8+ T cells from PBMCs. The source of this sequence is a human donor with multiple sclerosis.

This CDR3 reads CASTPVKVAGANVLTF. CDR3 DNA sequence: TGTGCCAGCACCCCGGTAAAGGTCGCCGGGGCCAACGTCCTGACTTTC. The chain employs TRBV6-1 and TRBJ2-6; D call uncertain. Per the germline V gene, CDR1 is MNHNS and CDR2 is SASEGT. Trimming shortened V by 7 bases and J by 4 bases, and 17 bases separated the two germline ends. CDR3 length: 16 amino acids.